The present TCR beta chain was sequenced within a study of STAT5B mutations in CD4+ large granular lymphocyte leukemia. Across the whole study: The CDR3 'QG' motif was associated with a particular HLA allele among healthy donors. Study-level findings and limits: TRBV06-family usage was enriched in top patient clones (8/27) versus controls (2/35).

Sequencing was at survey level. In the study's own analysis: Lowest detectable productive clonotype frequency was 2.59 x 10-5. Assay: immunoSEQ multiplex PCR; the TCRdb copy retains only in-frame clones and omits some. The DNA gave D and trimming, while V, J and clone size come from that table. The table lists 20,000 to 25,000 clones, 75% of them singletons. CDR3 length: 16 amino acids. The germline V gene encodes CDR1 MNHNY and CDR2 SVGAGI (reference sequence). Trimming pared 2 bases from V and 0 bases from J, leaving 13 bases between. For this clone: Its antigen is still unknown.

The TCR comes from a human donor in good health. Specimen: CD4+ T cells from blood buffy coats. The rearrangement uses TRBV6-6 and TRBJ1-1, with no clear D. The CDR3 reads CASSYGLGSVNTEAFF. CDR3 DNA: TGTGCCAGCAGTTACGGGTTAGGTAGTGTGAACACTGAAGCTTTCTTT.